This passage covers 8 T cell receptor beta chains from one sample sequenced in a study of cytomegalovirus exposure and HLA in healthy donors. 13 Jbeta primers and 60 Vbeta primers were used for the PCR. Sequencing used immunoSEQ multiplex PCR; TCRdb keeps in-frame clones, though not all of them. The data hold 100,000 to 120,000 clones, with about 80% observed a single time. Sequenced: PBMCs. The source is a man younger than 45 in good health and CMV-seronegative.

Notes on this clone: Compared with germline, one end of the junction differs, possibly owing to a read error. The chain uses TRBV9 and TRBJ1-1; D not resolved. The CDR3 is 14 residues long. Germline-derived CDR1 and CDR2 are SGDLS and YYNGEE. The CDR3 DNA sequence: TGTGCCAGCAGCTTCGGGAATCGGAACAGTGAAGCTTTCTTT. Translating it yields CASSFGNRNSEAFF.

This sequence joins TRBV4-1 and TRBJ1-4; D is unclear. Trimming left V 1 base short and J 4 bases short, with 16 bases between. CDR3 length equals 17 residues. Germline CDR1 is MGHRA and CDR2 is YSYEKL. CDR3 region: CASSQGATTVGNEKLFF. The CDR3 DNA is TGCGCCAGCAGCCAAGGAGCAACAACAGTAGGTAATGAAAAACTGTTTTTT.

The V call is TRBV29-1, the J call TRBJ2-3; 10 bases are shared with TRBD2. This CDR3 is built from 14 residues. Unmatched junction bases numbered 6, after V lost 5 bases and J lost 4 bases. Germline values: CDR1 SQVTM, CDR2 ANQGSEA. CDR3 protein: CSVFIAGGPDTQYF. The CDR3 nucleotides are TGCAGCGTTTTTATAGCGGGGGGCCCAGATACGCAGTATTTT.

The CDR3 sequence is CASSSPGDRSNEKLFF. The DNA of the CDR3 is TGTGCCAGCAGTTCCCCGGGAGACAGATCTAATGAAAAACTGTTTTTT. The V and J genes are TRBV28 and TRBJ1-4; perhaps TRBD1 as D (5 bases). V was trimmed by 4 bases and J by 3 bases, leaving 15 bases between them. Germline loops: CDR1 MDHEN, CDR2 SYDVKM. The CDR3 contains 16 residues.

The rearrangement uses TRBV7-3 and TRBJ2-7; tentative D call: TRBD2 (6 bases). The V and J ends lost 8 bases and 3 bases respectively, with 17 bases between them. The CDR3 runs to 14 residues. Germline CDR1 is SGHTA and CDR2 is FQGTGA. CDR3 residues: CASGTPRVDYEQYF. CDR3 sequence (DNA): TGTGCCAGCGGGACTCCAAGGGTCGACTACGAGCAGTACTTC.

This chain connects TRBV15 to TRBJ1-1; D ambiguous. Germline CDR1 LNHNV, CDR2 YYDKDF (reference sequence). Trimming took 0 bases from V and 1 from J, leaving 6 bases between them. The CDR3 extends over 14 amino acids. CDR3 residues: CATSRDPQNTEAFF. The CDR3 DNA sequence: TGTGCCACCAGCAGAGATCCCCAGAACACTGAAGCTTTCTTT.

This chain uses TRBV5-6 with TRBJ2-7; a weak D match, TRBD2 (5 bases). V was pared by 0 bases and J by 7 bases, with 5 bases between. Germline-derived CDR1 and CDR2 are SGHDT and YYEEEE. The CDR3 loop spans 11 amino acids. This chain's CDR3 is CASSLAGEQYF. The CDR3 DNA is TGTGCCAGCAGCTTGGCGGGGGAGCAGTACTTC.

The chain joins TRBV13 to TRBJ2-1, with 9 bases matching TRBD2. The CDR3 is 15 residues long. V lost 0 bases, J lost 10 bases, and 7 bases stayed unmatched. CDR1 and CDR2 from the germline V gene are PRHDT and FYEKMQ (reference sequence). The CDR3 region has the DNA TGTGCCAGCAGCTTAGGGCGGGAGGGCCTTCGGGAGCAGTTCTTC. Translation: CASSLGREGLREQFF.